This T cell receptor beta chain was found in a study of blood T cell repertoires in COVID-19. Turning to the study itself: The United States, Italy and Spain supplied acute and convalescent COVID-19 samples.

Enrolled through a virtual design, the participants were between about 18 and 100 years of age and came from about two dozen US areas. The protocol was immunoSEQ multiplex PCR, while the TCRdb copy is restricted to in-frame clones and leaves out a portion. The sample consists of some 290,000 clones, approximately 90% of them appearing once. Trimming removed 2 bases at V and 1 base at J, with 11 bases between. The CDR3 length is 15 residues. Germline CDR1 is SGHTA and CDR2 is FQGNSA. Sequencing used PBMCs or T cells enriched from blood (not recorded which). The source is a woman in her 40s with acute COVID-19. The chain carries TRBV7-2 and TRBJ1-1, with D possibly matching TRBD1 (6 bases). CDR3 amino acids: CASSLYRAPNTEAFF. For the CDR3, the DNA is TGTGCCAGCAGCTTATACAGGGCCCCGAACACTGAAGCTTTCTTT.